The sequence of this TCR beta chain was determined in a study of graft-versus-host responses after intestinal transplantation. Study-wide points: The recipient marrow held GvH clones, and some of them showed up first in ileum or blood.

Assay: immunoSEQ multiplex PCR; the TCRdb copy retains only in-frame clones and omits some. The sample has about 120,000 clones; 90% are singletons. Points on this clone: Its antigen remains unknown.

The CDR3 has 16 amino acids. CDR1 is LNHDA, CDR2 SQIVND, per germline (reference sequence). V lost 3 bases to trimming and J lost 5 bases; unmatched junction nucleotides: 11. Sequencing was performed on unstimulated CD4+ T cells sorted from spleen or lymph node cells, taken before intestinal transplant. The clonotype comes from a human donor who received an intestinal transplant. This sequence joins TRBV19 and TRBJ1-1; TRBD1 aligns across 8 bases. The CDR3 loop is CASSIRDRGVNTEAFF. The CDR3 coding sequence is TGTGCCAGTAGTATCAGAGACAGGGGAGTAAATACTGAAGCTTTCTTT.